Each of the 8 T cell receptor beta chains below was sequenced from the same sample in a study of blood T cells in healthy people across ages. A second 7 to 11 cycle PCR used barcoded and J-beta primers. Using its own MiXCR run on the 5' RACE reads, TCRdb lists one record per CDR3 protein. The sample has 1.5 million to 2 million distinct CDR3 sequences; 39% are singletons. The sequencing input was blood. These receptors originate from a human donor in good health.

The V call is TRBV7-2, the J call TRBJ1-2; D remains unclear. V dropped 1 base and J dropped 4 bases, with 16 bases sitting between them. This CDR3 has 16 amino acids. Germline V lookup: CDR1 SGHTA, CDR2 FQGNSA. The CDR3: CASSLERVTSVYGYTF. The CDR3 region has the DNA TGTGCCAGCAGCTTAGAGAGAGTCACGTCAGTCTATGGCTACACCTTC.

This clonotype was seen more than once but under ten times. The CDR3 here is CSVARDAYGYTF. The CDR3 DNA reads as TGCAGCGTTGCCCGGGACGCCTATGGCTACACCTTC. The rearrangement links TRBV29-1 to TRBJ1-2; a possible D gene is TRBD1 (5 bases). The CDR3 covers 12 residues. Germline loops: CDR1 SQVTM, CDR2 ANQGSEA. The ends were cut back, 4 bases at V and 4 bases at J, with 10 bases in the middle.

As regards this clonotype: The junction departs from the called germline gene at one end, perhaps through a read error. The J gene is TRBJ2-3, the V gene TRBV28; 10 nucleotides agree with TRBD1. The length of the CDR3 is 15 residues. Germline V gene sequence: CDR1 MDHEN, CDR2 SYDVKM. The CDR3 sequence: CASSLGGQGTDAQYF. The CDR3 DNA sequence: TGTGCCAGCAGTTTAGGGGGACAGGGGACAGATGCGCAGTATTTT.

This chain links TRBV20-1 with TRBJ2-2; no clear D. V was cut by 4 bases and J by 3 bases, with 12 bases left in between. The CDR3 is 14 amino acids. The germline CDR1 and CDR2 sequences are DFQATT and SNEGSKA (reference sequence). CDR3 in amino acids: CSAINEPYTGELFF. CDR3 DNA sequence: TGCAGTGCTATAAACGAACCTTACACCGGGGAGCTGTTTTTT.

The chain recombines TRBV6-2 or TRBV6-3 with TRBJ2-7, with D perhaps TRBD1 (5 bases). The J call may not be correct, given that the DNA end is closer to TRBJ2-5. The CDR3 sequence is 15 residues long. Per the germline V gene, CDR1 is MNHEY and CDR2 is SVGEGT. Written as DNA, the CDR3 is TGTGCCAGCAGTGCCTTACTTCAGGGTTGGGAGACCCAGTACTTC. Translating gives CASSALLQGWETQYF.

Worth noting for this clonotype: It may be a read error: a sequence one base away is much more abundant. The CDR3 reads CAISDEGVKNIQYF. The CDR3 DNA sequence: TGTGCCATCAGTGATGAGGGGGTCAAAAACATTCAGTACTTC. The gene calls are TRBV10-3 and TRBJ2-4, with D maybe TRBD1 (6 bases). CDR3 length equals 14 residues. CDR1 and CDR2 from the germline V gene are ENHRY and SYGVKD. With 3 bases removed from V and 3 bases from J, the gap between germline ends came to 9 bases.

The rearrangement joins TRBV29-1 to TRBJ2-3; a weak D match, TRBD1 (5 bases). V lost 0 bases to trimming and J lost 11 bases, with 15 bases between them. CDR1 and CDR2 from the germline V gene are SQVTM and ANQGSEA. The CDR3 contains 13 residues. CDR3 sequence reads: CSVEEVRERLQYF. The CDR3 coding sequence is TGCAGCGTTGAAGAAGTCAGGGAAAGGCTGCAGTATTTT.

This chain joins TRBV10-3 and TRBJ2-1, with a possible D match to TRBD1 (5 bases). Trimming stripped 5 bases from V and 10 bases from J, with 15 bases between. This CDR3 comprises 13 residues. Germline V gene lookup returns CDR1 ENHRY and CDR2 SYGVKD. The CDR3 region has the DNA TGTGCCATCAGTAGGGGCACCTTGGCGGAGCAGTTCTTC. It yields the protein CAISRGTLAEQFF.